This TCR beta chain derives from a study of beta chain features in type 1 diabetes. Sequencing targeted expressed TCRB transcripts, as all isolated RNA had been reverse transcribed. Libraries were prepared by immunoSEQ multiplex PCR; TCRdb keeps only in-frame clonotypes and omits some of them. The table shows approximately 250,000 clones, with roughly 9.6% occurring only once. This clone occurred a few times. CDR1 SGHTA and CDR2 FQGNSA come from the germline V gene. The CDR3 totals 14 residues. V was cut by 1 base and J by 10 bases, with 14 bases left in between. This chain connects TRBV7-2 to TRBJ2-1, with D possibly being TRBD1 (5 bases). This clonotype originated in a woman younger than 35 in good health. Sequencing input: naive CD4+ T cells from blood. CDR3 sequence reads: CASSLGQENREQFF. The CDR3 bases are TGTGCCAGCAGCTTAGGCCAGGAAAACAGGGAGCAGTTCTTC.